This T cell receptor (beta chain) came from a study of T cell responses to AZD1222 COVID-19 vaccine. V shed 4 bases and J shed 4 bases, with 8 bases lying between them. The CDR3 is made up of 13 amino acids. The germline V gene encodes CDR1 SGHRS and CDR2 YFSETQ. The assay was immunoSEQ multiplex PCR, and TCRdb's table has in-frame clones only and misses some. The data contain about 150,000 clones, less than 95% of them singletons. The chain links TRBV5-1 to TRBJ2-2; tentatively, D is TRBD1 (5 bases). This specimen consisted of peripheral blood, obtained on day 0 of AZD1222 vaccination. This TCR was recovered from an adult in good health. The CDR3 here is CASSRQTTGELFF. The DNA of the CDR3 is TGCGCCAGCAGCCGACAGACCACCGGGGAGCTGTTTTTT.